Listed below are T cell receptor beta chains from one sample, sequenced in a study of cytomegalovirus exposure and HLA in healthy donors. The assay was immunoSEQ multiplex PCR, and TCRdb's table has in-frame clones only and misses some. Of about 110,000 clones listed, 73% were seen once; the top ten hold approximately 8.4%. Sequencing used PBMCs. Receptors originate from a man aged 35 to 55 in good health and CMV-seronegative. Each CDR3 is given with its conserved first and last residue. Fields, in order: clone size, J gene, D gene, V gene, CDR3 protein, CDR3 DNA. A D gene is named only where the DNA matches it firmly. Clone size appears in some rows only: once, few, many, or a class for an expanded clone.

size: .; J: TRBJ2-4; D: .; V: TRBV10-2; CDR3: CASSEHGRQNIQYF; DNA: TGCGCCAGCAGTGAGCACGGGAGACAAAACATTCAGTACTTC
size: .; J: TRBJ2-1; D: TRBD2; V: TRBV9; CDR3: CASSQGAGAYNEQFF; DNA: TGTGCCAGCAGCCAAGGTGCGGGGGCCTACAATGAGCAGTTCTTC
size: .; J: TRBJ2-1; D: TRBD1; V: TRBV19; CDR3: CASSIGQGTYNEQFF; DNA: TGTGCCAGTAGTATAGGACAGGGCACGTACAATGAGCAGTTCTTC
size: .; J: TRBJ1-2; D: TRBD1; V: TRBV29-1; CDR3: CSVEDPGQGASNYGYTF; DNA: TGCAGCGTTGAAGATCCTGGACAGGGGGCGTCGAACTATGGCTACACCTTC
size: once; J: TRBJ2-7; D: TRBD2; V: TRBV11-3; CDR3: CASSPRAGVVGEQYF; DNA: TGTGCCAGCAGCCCCCGAGCGGGAGTAGTAGGGGAGCAGTACTTC
size: .; J: TRBJ1-4; D: .; V: TRBV19; CDR3: CASSTPGGSGTNEKLFF; DNA: TGTGCCAGTAGTACACCTGGGGGGAGCGGCACTAATGAAAAACTGTTTTTT
size: .; J: TRBJ2-7; D: TRBD1; V: TRBV29-1; CDR3: CSVVARGNEQYF; DNA: TGCAGCGTTGTGGCCAGGGGGAACGAGCAGTACTTC
size: .; J: TRBJ1-6; D: TRBD1; V: TRBV7-9; CDR3: CASSFGAGGYNSPLHF; DNA: TGTGCCAGCAGCTTTGGGGCAGGGGGCTATAATTCACCCCTCCACTTT
size: few; J: TRBJ1-1; D: .; V: TRBV9; CDR3: CASSPGYTEAFF; DNA: TGTGCCAGCAGTCCCGGTTACACTGAAGCTTTCTTT
size: few; J: TRBJ1-5; D: .; V: TRBV10-1; CDR3: CASRVIQGGGQPQHF; DNA: TGCGCCAGCAGGGTCATACAGGGTGGGGGTCAGCCCCAGCATTTT
size: .; J: TRBJ2-7; D: TRBD2; V: TRBV4-1; CDR3: CASSQDPAGGYEQYF; DNA: TGCGCCAGCAGCCAAGATCCAGCGGGGGGTTACGAGCAGTACTTC